This TCR beta chain came from a study of T cell responses to AZD1222 COVID-19 vaccine. Some clones are missing from TCRdb's copy, which holds only in-frame ones; the method was immunoSEQ multiplex PCR. This repertoire shows about 130,000 clones, around 90% found once; its top ten account for approximately 1.5%. The CDR3 consists of 12 residues. With V trimmed by 6 bases and J by 7 bases, 4 bases remained unmatched. From germline, CDR1 is MDHEN and CDR2 SYDVKM. This TCR was sampled from an adult in good health. The source was peripheral blood, collected on day 0 of AZD1222 vaccination. This chain uses TRBV28 with TRBJ1-2; TRBD1 matches at 8 bases. The CDR3 DNA follows: TGTGCCAGCAGCACAGGGGGTCTTGGCTACACCTTC. Translation: CASSTGGLGYTF.